The clone carrying this T cell receptor (beta chain) was found a few times. These data originate in a study of blood T cell repertoires in COVID-19. The wider study: PBMCs, B-cell-depleted T cells, or T cells were the source of the cDNA or gDNA that made up the material.

Original processing notes: Reference gene primer amplification gave nucleated cell count estimates. The assay was immunoSEQ multiplex PCR, and TCRdb's table has in-frame clones only and misses some. V and J calls and clone size come straight from that table; D and trimming were deduced from the DNA. This sample has some 40,000 clones, with approximately 82% found just once. V shed 3 bases and J 5 bases; nucleotides not matched to a gene: 8. Germline V gene lookup returns CDR1 SGDLS and CDR2 YYNGEE. The CDR3 contains 16 residues. This sequence originates from an elderly woman with acute or convalescent COVID-19. The sequenced sample consisted of peripheral blood. The V call is TRBV9, the J call TRBJ2-5; TRBD2 agrees at 12 bases. CDR3: CASSARTSGGRETQYF. The CDR3 nucleotides read TGTGCCAGCAGCGCCCGTACTAGCGGGGGGAGGGAGACCCAGTACTTC. Full variable domain (remainder filled in from reference TRBV9 and TRBJ2-5): DSGVTQTPKHLITATGQRVTLRCSPRSGDLSVYWYQQSLDQGLQFLIQYYNGEERAKGNILERFSAQQFPDLHSELNLSSLELGDSALYFCASSARTSGGRETQYFGPGTRLLVL.